The 25 T cell receptor beta chains below were found in one sample sequenced in a study of CD8+CD57+ T cells in acquired aplastic anemia. Profiling that covered TCR beta VDJ and CDR3 relied on genomic DNA as its template. One entry per CDR3 protein results from TCRdb running MiXCR on the reads. The profile shows roughly 63,000 distinct CDR3 sequences, 45% to 60% of them singletons. Specimen: sorted CD4+, CD8+, or CD8+CD57+ T cells (not recorded which) from PBMCs. These receptors came from a human donor in good health, serving as a control.

The chain is built from TRBV29-1 and TRBJ1-1, with no clear D. Per germline, CDR1 SQVTM and CDR2 ANQGSEA. The V end lost 3 bases, the J end lost 1 base, and 3 bases lay between the germline ends. The CDR3 totals 11 residues. CDR3 region: CSVDANTEAFF. The CDR3 DNA sequence: TGCAGCGTTGACGCGAACACTGAAGCTTTCTTT.

The rearrangement uses TRBV20-1 and TRBJ2-5; TRBD2 is a possible D gene (6 bases). CDR1 DFQATT and CDR2 SNEGSKA come from the germline V gene (reference sequence). CDR3 length equals 11 residues. The V end lost 5 bases, the J end lost 7 bases, and 11 bases lay between the germline ends. As DNA, the CDR3 is TGCAGTGCTGGGGACGGGGGGACCCAGTACTTC. This encodes CSAGDGGTQYF.

The chain joins TRBV6-2 or TRBV6-3 to TRBJ1-6; tentative D call: TRBD1 (5 bases). Germline-derived CDR1 and CDR2 are MNHEY and SVGEGT. The CDR3 consists of 13 residues. V was pared by 7 bases and J by 3 bases, with 7 bases between. The CDR3 here is CASKRGYNSPLHF. The DNA for the CDR3 is TGTGCCAGCAAAAGGGGCTATAATTCACCCCTCCACTTT.

This clonotype is judged medium-sized. The chain is built from TRBV10-3 and TRBJ2-3; TRBD2 might be the D (6 bases). There are 13 residues in the CDR3. Per germline, CDR1 ENHRY and CDR2 SYGVKD. Trimming shortened V by 8 bases and J by 2 bases, and 11 bases separated the two germline ends. The DNA for the CDR3 is TGTGCCATCGGGACGGGGGTCACAGATACGCAGTATTTT. Translating gives CAIGTGVTDTQYF.

Regarding this clonotype: A much larger clone lies one base from this, so it may be a read error. The V call is TRBV5-6, the J call TRBJ2-7; D is uncertain. Per germline, CDR1 SGHDT and CDR2 YYEEEE. This CDR3 contains 15 residues. The CDR3 loop is CAGSLGPGGSYEQYF. DNA for the CDR3: TGTGCCGGCAGCTTAGGCCCAGGCGGCTCCTACGAGCAGTACTTC. Filled out from reference TRBV5-6 and TRBJ2-7, the complete variable domain reads DAGVTQSPTHLIKTRGQQVTLRCSPKSGHDTVSWYQQALGQGPQFIFQYYEEEERQRGNFPDRFSGHQFPNYSSELNVNALLLGDSALYLCAGSLGPGGSYEQYFGPGTRLTVT.

This clonotype was observed at least ten times. The chain has TRBV5-1 and TRBJ2-2; possibly TRBD1 for D (6 bases). There are 14 residues in the CDR3. Trimming took off 4 bases at V and 5 bases at J, with 12 bases between the two ends. Germline CDR1 and CDR2: SGHRS and YFSETQ. The CDR3 reads CASSTEQGTGELFF. CDR3 nucleotide sequence: TGCGCCAGCAGCACGGAACAGGGTACCGGGGAGCTGTTTTTT.

This clonotype was observed a few times. This sequence joins TRBV19 and TRBJ1-2; a weak D match, TRBD1 (6 bases). CDR1 and CDR2 (germline): LNHDA, SQIVND (reference sequence). Trimming left V 5 bases short and J 4 bases short, with 14 bases between. CDR3 length: 14 amino acids. The CDR3 bases are TGTGCCAGTAGTCCGCAACAGGGAATCTATGGCTACACCTTC. Translation gives CASSPQQGIYGYTF.

This clonotype is a singleton in its sample. An end of the junction differs from the germline gene, which may be a read error. The V and J genes are TRBV13 and TRBJ2-3; 16 bases map to TRBD2. The CDR3 totals 15 residues. Germline CDR1 reads PRHDT; CDR2 reads FYEKMQ (reference sequence). The CDR3 DNA sequence: TGTGCCAGCAACCCGGGACTAGCGGGGGGGTACACGCAGTATTTC. Translated, it gives CASNPGLAGGYTQYF.

The genes are TRBV7-9 and TRBJ2-5; weak D call: TRBD2 (6 bases). The CDR3 spans 15 residues. Per germline, CDR1 SEHNR and CDR2 FQNEAQ (reference sequence). V gave up 2 bases and J gave up 2 bases, with 12 bases separating them. The CDR3 sequence: CASSLSGTGQETQYF. CDR3 DNA sequence: TGTGCCAGCAGCTTAAGTGGGACTGGACAAGAGACCCAGTACTTC.

Relative to its sample, this clonotype is medium-sized. The V and J genes are TRBV24-1 and TRBJ2-2; D unclear. Germline V gene sequence: CDR1 KGHDR, CDR2 SFDVKD. Trimming pared 4 bases from V and 3 bases from J, leaving 5 bases between. The CDR3 sequence is 13 residues long. The CDR3 reads CATSDRDTGELFF. The DNA of the CDR3 is TGTGCCACCAGTGACCGAGACACCGGGGAGCTGTTTTTT.

On this clonotype itself: Sequence at one end of the junction differs from germline and may be a read error. This chain uses TRBV7-8 with TRBJ2-7, with D perhaps matching TRBD2 (6 bases). Looked up from germline, CDR1 is SGHVS and CDR2 is FQNEAQ. CDR3 length: 18 amino acids. The CDR3 region is CASSTQNPGLAKPYEQHF. Here the CDR3 DNA reads TGTGCCAGCAGCACACAGAATCCGGGACTCGCTAAACCTTACGAGCAGCACTTC.

The V call is TRBV25-1, the J call TRBJ2-5; perhaps D is TRBD1 or TRBD2 (6 bases each). V was cut by 3 bases and J by 4 bases, with 21 bases left in between. Germline assignment: CDR1 MGHDK and CDR2 SYGVNS. This CDR3 has 17 residues. Here the CDR3 DNA reads TGTGCCAGCAGTGACTTGAGTCGGGGGCGCGTCTCAGAGACCCAGTACTTC. It codes for CASSDLSRGRVSETQYF. The entire variable domain, with the rest obtained from reference TRBV25-1 and TRBJ2-5, is as follows: EADIYQTPRYLVIGTGKKITLECSQTMGHDKMYWYQQDPGMELHLIHYSYGVNSTEKGDLSSESTVSRIRTEHFPLTLESARPSHTSQYLCASSDLSRGRVSETQYFGPGTRLLVL.

The sample holds many counts of this clonotype. The rearrangement joins TRBV6-1 to TRBJ2-1; TRBD2 is a possible D gene (5 bases). Germline CDR1 is MNHNS and CDR2 is SASEGT. Trimming removed 5 bases from V and 1 base from J, with 12 bases in between. The CDR3 length is 15 residues. The DNA for the CDR3 is TGTGCCAGCAGTCGTCGGGGTGAGTCCTACAATGAGCAGTTCTTC. This translates into CASSRRGESYNEQFF.

This chain uses TRBV10-1 with TRBJ2-7; D call uncertain. In germline, CDR1 is WNHNN, CDR2 SYGVQD (reference sequence). V shed 5 bases and J shed 3 bases, with 11 bases lying between them. The CDR3 extends over 13 amino acids. The chain's CDR3 is CASSPGAYYEQYF. CDR3 in DNA: TGCGCCAGCAGTCCTGGAGCCTACTACGAGCAGTACTTC.

About this clonotype itself: An end of the junction differs from the germline gene, which may be a read error. The chain is built from TRBV24-1 and TRBJ1-2, with 11 bases aligning to TRBD1. Per the germline V gene, CDR1 is KGHDR and CDR2 is SFDVKD. The CDR3 sequence is 20 residues long. This CDR3 is CATSVSSSDRGPGKDYGYTF. CDR3 bases: TGTGCCACCAGTGTTTCAAGCTCGGACAGGGGGCCAGGTAAAGACTACGGCTACACCTTC.

CDR3 region: CASSLALGQGSPYEQYF. DNA of the CDR3: TGTGCCAGCAGCTTAGCGCTGGGACAGGGATCCCCCTACGAGCAGTACTTC. The chain couples TRBV11-1 to TRBJ2-7; 9 nucleotides agree with TRBD1. Germline V gives CDR1 SGHAT, CDR2 FQDESV (reference sequence). CDR3 length equals 17 residues. V shed 0 bases, J shed 2 bases, and the junction held 8 bases outside the gene matches.

The V call is TRBV4-1, the J call TRBJ1-1, with 9 bases aligning to TRBD1. The length of the CDR3 is 16 residues. J gave up 3 bases and V 5 bases, and 10 bases lay outside the gene matches. Germline CDR1 is MGHRA and CDR2 is YSYEKL. The CDR3 spells CASSTDRGGGDTEAFF. The CDR3 bases are TGCGCCAGCAGCACGGACAGGGGTGGCGGAGACACTGAAGCTTTCTTT.

The CDR3 region is CSARITGSEQYF. The DNA for the CDR3 is TGCAGTGCCAGGATTACAGGGAGCGAGCAGTACTTC. This sequence joins TRBV20-1 and TRBJ2-7, with D possibly matching TRBD1 (6 bases). From germline, CDR1 is DFQATT and CDR2 SNEGSKA (reference sequence). V shed 6 bases and J shed 6 bases, with 15 bases lying between them. The CDR3 is 12 amino acids.

V and J are TRBV9 and TRBJ1-3; the match to TRBD1 covers 8 bases. This CDR3 region has 16 residues. Germline V gene lookup returns CDR1 SGDLS and CDR2 YYNGEE. The junction had 5 bases not matched to a gene; V was cut back by 1 base and J by 2 bases. The CDR3: CASSVQTTGAGNTIYF. Written as DNA, the CDR3 is TGTGCCAGCAGCGTACAGACGACAGGGGCTGGAAACACCATATATTTT.

In DNA, the CDR3 is TGTGCCAGTCCCGGAGGCAGGGGTGGGGTCACTGAAGCTTTCTTT. This codes for CASPGGRGGVTEAFF. The J gene is TRBJ1-1, the V gene TRBV19; maybe TRBD1 (6 bases). Germline lookup yields CDR1 LNHDA and CDR2 SQIVND (reference sequence). The CDR3 is made up of 15 amino acids. V was clipped by 8 bases and J by 4 bases, with 20 bases between them.

Worth noting for this clonotype: This could be a read error, since a much larger clone is one nucleotide away. J is TRBJ2-3 and V is TRBV5-5; D gene uncertain. Germline V gene lookup returns CDR1 SGHKS and CDR2 YYEKEE (reference sequence). This CDR3 spans 14 amino acids. CDR3 bases: TGTGCCAGCAGCTTGGATTTGCTCCCAGATACGCAGTGTTTT. Translation: CASSLDLLPDTQCF.

The sample holds many counts of this clonotype. The chain combines TRBV20-1 with TRBJ2-1; 8 positions match TRBD2. Losses at the gene ends were 3 bases for V and 6 bases for J; bases not matched to a gene: 10. CDR3 size: 15 residues. Germline V gene data show CDR1 as DFQATT and CDR2 as SNEGSKA (reference sequence). The CDR3 nucleotides read TGCAGTGCTAGGTTATTTCGGACTAGCACCAATGAGCAGTTCTTC. Translation: CSARLFRTSTNEQFF.

This clonotype was seen only once. This sequence joins TRBV7-3 and TRBJ2-1; D is undetermined. This CDR3 is 9 amino acids long. V lost 5 bases and J lost 10, with 3 bases in between. Per germline, CDR1 SGHTA and CDR2 FQGTGA. The CDR3 here is CASSGEQFF. The CDR3 DNA sequence: TGTGCCAGCAGCGGCGAGCAGTTCTTC.

This rearrangement joins TRBV9 to TRBJ1-5; D not resolved. CDR1 is SGDLS and CDR2 is YYNGEE in the germline V gene. The CDR3 is made up of 12 amino acids. Trimming cost V 3 bases and J 5 bases, with 6 bases left between them. Written as DNA, the CDR3 is TGTGCCAGCAGCGCCGGAGATCAGCCCCAGCATTTT. Amino acids: CASSAGDQPQHF.

This chain links TRBV15 with TRBJ2-3; D gene unclear. The ends were cut back, 0 bases at V and 3 bases at J, with 7 bases in the middle. Germline CDR1 is LNHNV and CDR2 is YYDKDF (reference sequence). This CDR3 region has 14 residues. CDR3 nucleotides: TGTGCCACCAGCAGAGATCTGGGAACAGATACGCAGTATTTT. Residues: CATSRDLGTDTQYF. Full variable domain (remainder filled in from reference TRBV15 and TRBJ2-3): DAMVIQNPRYQVTQFGKPVTLSCSQTLNHNVMYWYQQKSSQAPKLLFHYYDKDFNNEADTPDNFQSRRPNTSFCFLDIRSPGLGDTAMYLCATSRDLGTDTQYFGPGTRLTVL.